This paragraph covers one TCR beta chain sequence. Its specificity is unknown. The treatment: approximately 9-day PBMC culture with coronavirus spike peptide pools or control peptides (ViraFEST assay). Fresh IL-2 medium replaced half the culture medium on days 3 and 7. This sample is part of a study of vaccination and CD4 T cells after COVID-19. Study as a whole: Convalescent study patients returned SARS-CoV-2 positive nasal swab PCR results, with several mild cases and one severe.

The Oncomine TCR Beta short-read assay sequenced DNA from cultured CD4+ T cells. After culture, CD4+ T cells served as the source for genomic DNA extraction. TCRdb redid the calling of the PCR reads with MiXCR, one entry per CDR3 protein. This sample has 9,900 or so distinct CDR3 sequences, with 73% found just once. Sequenced: CD4+ T cells from blood, cultured in vitro. The receptor was isolated from a human donor who had recovered from COVID-19.

The CDR3 loop reads CASSFMGAPLHF. For the CDR3, the DNA is TGTGCCAGCAGCTTTATGGGTGCACCCCTCCACTTT. The chain combines TRBV7-9 with TRBJ1-6; D remains ambiguous. Trimming removed 3 bases at V and 11 bases at J, with 8 bases between. Germline V gives CDR1 SEHNR, CDR2 FQNEAQ (reference sequence). The CDR3 sequence is 12 residues long.